Following are 11 T cell receptor beta chains from one sample sequenced in a study of vaccination and CD4 T cells after COVID-19. Cultured CD4+ T cell DNA underwent sequencing with the Oncomine TCR Beta short-read assay. TCRdb re-called the PCR reads through MiXCR, storing one row per CDR3 protein. In the table there are roughly 11,000 distinct CDR3 sequences, about 47% of which are singletons. These receptors' antigens are unknown. As to treatment: approximately 10-day PBMC culture with coronavirus spike peptide pools or control peptides (ViraFEST assay). The sample was CD4+ T cells from blood, cultured in vitro. Every receptor here comes from a human donor who had recovered from COVID-19.

This clonotype was observed a few times. J is TRBJ1-2 and V is TRBV6-1; 9 bases fit TRBD1. This CDR3 is 13 amino acids long. The germline V gene encodes CDR1 MNHNS and CDR2 SASEGT. The ends lost 6 bases at V and 8 bases at J; junction bases unmatched: 7. This CDR3 reads CASRLTGGRGYTF. CDR3 bases: TGTGCCAGCAGACTAACAGGGGGCCGGGGCTACACCTTC.

The rearrangement uses TRBV20-1 and TRBJ1-1; D is unclear. CDR3 length: 13 amino acids. Deletions cut 5 bases from V and 11 bases from J, with 21 bases between. Germline V gene data show CDR1 as DFQATT and CDR2 as SNEGSKA (reference sequence). The CDR3 bases are TGCAGTGCTCCTGAGGGTGGGTCAACGAAGGCTTTCTTT. This encodes CSAPEGGSTKAFF.

V and J are TRBV14 and TRBJ2-5; D perhaps matches TRBD2 (5 bases). The CDR3 totals 14 residues. Trimming cost V 3 bases and J 7 bases, with 15 bases left between them. CDR1 is SGHDN and CDR2 is FVKESK in the germline V gene. The CDR3 loop reads CASSQASGRGTQYF. CDR3 bases: TGTGCCAGCAGCCAGGCATCGGGTCGGGGGACCCAGTACTTC.

The chain has TRBV18 and TRBJ2-7, with no clear D. The CDR3 is 14 residues long. V lost 3 bases and J lost 7, with 16 bases in between. In germline, CDR1 is KGHSH, CDR2 LQKENI. CDR3 protein: CASSPLGELGEQYF. Written as DNA, the CDR3 is TGTGCCAGCTCACCGCTAGGAGAACTGGGGGAGCAGTACTTC.

The rearrangement joins TRBV5-1 to TRBJ2-2; a possible D gene is TRBD2 (8 bases). The CDR3 extends over 17 amino acids. From germline, CDR1 is SGHRS and CDR2 YFSETQ. The germline V and J ends were trimmed by 4 bases and 1 base, with 17 bases remaining between them. The CDR3 region is CASSTGGTAENTGELFF. DNA of the CDR3: TGCGCCAGCAGCACGGGAGGGACAGCCGAGAACACCGGGGAGCTGTTTTTT.

This clonotype was picked up a small number of times. J is TRBJ1-2 and V is TRBV5-1; no clear D gene. Trimming pared 0 bases from V and 2 bases from J, leaving 8 bases between. The germline CDR1 and CDR2 sequences are SGHRS and YFSETQ. CDR3 length equals 14 residues. This chain's CDR3 is CASSLDAGNYGYTF. The CDR3 bases are TGCGCCAGCAGCTTGGATGCGGGGAACTATGGCTACACCTTC.

V is TRBV11-3 and J is TRBJ1-6, with D hard to call. Germline V lookup: CDR1 SGHNT, CDR2 YENEEA. The germline V and J ends were trimmed by 3 bases and 0 bases, with 12 bases remaining between them. This CDR3 has 17 residues. The CDR3 protein is CASSFVGQSSYNSPLHF. CDR3 coding DNA: TGTGCCAGCAGCTTCGTCGGCCAGAGCTCCTATAATTCACCCCTCCACTTT.

This chain connects TRBV7-9 to TRBJ2-1; no clear D. Per germline, CDR1 SEHNR and CDR2 FQNEAQ (reference sequence). This CDR3 spans 11 amino acids. The V gene lost 3 bases and the J gene lost 9 bases, with 6 bases spanning the gap. CDR3 sequence reads: CASSFGGEQFF. The CDR3 DNA sequence: TGTGCCAGCAGCTTCGGTGGTGAGCAGTTCTTC.

This clonotype was counted only a few times. The chain carries TRBV10-2 and TRBJ1-1; 10 bases are a match to TRBD1. The V segment lost 8 bases and the J segment 1 base; nucleotides outside the gene matches: 7. Per the germline V gene, CDR1 is WSHSY and CDR2 is SAAADI. The CDR3 runs 15 residues. CDR3 bases: TGCGCCAGCGGGGTTGACAGGGGGCAGAACACTGAAGCTTTCTTT. This translates into CASGVDRGQNTEAFF.

This chain uses TRBV19 with TRBJ1-2; the D is unclear. The CDR3 consists of 15 residues. CDR1 LNHDA and CDR2 SQIVND come from the germline V gene (reference sequence). V dropped 4 bases and J dropped 2 bases, with 14 bases sitting between them. The CDR3 region is CASSNTAYQNYGYTF. The CDR3, as DNA: TGTGCCAGTAGTAATACTGCCTATCAAAACTATGGCTACACCTTC.

By sample share, this clonotype is medium-sized (0.01 to 0.1%). The chain joins TRBV7-9 to TRBJ2-3; D tentatively reads TRBD1 or TRBD2 (5 bases each). The CDR3 runs to 14 residues. The V end lost 1 base, the J end lost 6 bases, and 11 bases lay between the germline ends. CDR1 is SEHNR, CDR2 FQNEAQ, per germline (reference sequence). CDR3 sequence: CASSLGPGTDTQYF. The CDR3 DNA reads TGTGCCAGCAGCTTAGGGCCAGGGACCGATACGCAGTATTTT.